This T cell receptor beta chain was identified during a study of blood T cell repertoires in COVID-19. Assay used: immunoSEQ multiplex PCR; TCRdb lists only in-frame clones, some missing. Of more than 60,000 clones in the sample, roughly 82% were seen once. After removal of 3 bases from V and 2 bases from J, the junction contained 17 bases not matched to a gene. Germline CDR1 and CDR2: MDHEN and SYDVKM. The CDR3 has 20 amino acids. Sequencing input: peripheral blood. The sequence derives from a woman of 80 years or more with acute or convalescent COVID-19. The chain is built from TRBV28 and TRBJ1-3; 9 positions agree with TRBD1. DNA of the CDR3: TGTGCCAGCAGTTTCCCTCGACAGGGGGGTCGGCTCTCGGCTGGAAACACCATATATTTT. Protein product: CASSFPRQGGRLSAGNTIYF.